Each of the 14 T cell receptor beta chains below was sequenced from the same sample in a study of shared clonotypes between healthy human individuals. TCRdb's copy holds only in-frame clones and misses some; the assay was immunoSEQ multiplex PCR. The table includes over 950,000 clones, 77% detected once. Sequenced input: memory CD4+ T cells from PBMCs. Subset indicated: CD45RA-negative fraction. The receptors derive from a man younger than 35 in good health. Some clones in this sample may be carry-over from other donors' samples.

The rearrangement joins TRBV5-1 to TRBJ2-7; D is ambiguous. Germline CDR1 SGHRS, CDR2 YFSETQ. This CDR3 has 12 residues. V lost 4 bases to trimming and J lost 6 bases, with 11 bases between them. The CDR3 loop reads CASSPNWGEQYF. DNA for the CDR3: TGCGCCAGCAGCCCTAATTGGGGCGAGCAGTACTTC.

The genes are TRBV28 and TRBJ2-5; TRBD2 matches at 10 bases. Germline values: CDR1 MDHEN, CDR2 SYDVKM. The CDR3 spans 14 residues. V dropped 8 bases and J dropped 6; count of bases not matched to a gene: 9. The DNA of the CDR3 is TGTGCCAGCCATAGCGGGAGGCGAATGAAGACCCAGTACTTC. This codes for CASHSGRRMKTQYF.

This clone showed up just once. This chain joins TRBV6-5 and TRBJ2-6, with D perhaps being TRBD1 or TRBD2 (5 bases each). Trimming removed 6 bases from V and 4 bases from J, with 13 bases in between. Germline CDR1 MNHEY, CDR2 SVGAGI. The CDR3 runs 15 residues. The CDR3 spells CASRLDSSGANVLTF. The CDR3, as DNA: TGTGCCAGCAGACTAGACAGTTCCGGGGCCAACGTCCTGACTTTC.

V gene TRBV9 combines with J gene TRBJ1-3, with D hard to call. There are 15 residues in the CDR3. Germline CDR1 SGDLS, CDR2 YYNGEE. V was trimmed by 0 bases and J by 2 bases, leaving 9 bases between them. The CDR3 loop reads CASSVDRATGNTIYF. CDR3 coding DNA: TGTGCCAGCAGCGTAGATAGGGCGACTGGAAACACCATATATTTT. Based on the CDR3 plus reference TRBV9 and TRBJ1-3, the full variable domain is DSGVTQTPKHLITATGQRVTLRCSPRSGDLSVYWYQQSLDQGLQFLIQYYNGEERAKGNILERFSAQQFPDLHSELNLSSLELGDSALYFCASSVDRATGNTIYFGEGSWLTVV.

The chain has TRBV18 and TRBJ2-3; D uncertain. Between the trimmed V and J ends, which lost 3 bases and 3 bases, there was a span of 10 bases. Germline assignment: CDR1 KGHSH and CDR2 LQKENI. The CDR3 runs 14 residues. CDR3 loop: CASSPVRDTDTQYF. The DNA of the CDR3 is TGTGCCAGCTCACCGGTTAGGGATACAGATACGCAGTATTTT.

The V and J genes are TRBV6-6 and TRBJ2-1; D unclear. Trimming removed 3 bases at V and 6 bases at J, with 15 bases between. CDR3 length: 15 amino acids. Germline CDR1 MNHNY, CDR2 SVGAGI (reference sequence). CDR3 loop: CASSYPGPSANEQFF. The DNA for the CDR3 is TGTGCCAGCAGTTATCCCGGGCCCTCGGCCAATGAGCAGTTCTTC.

The chain carries TRBV9 and TRBJ1-3; D is possibly TRBD1 (5 bases). Germline V gives CDR1 SGDLS, CDR2 YYNGEE. CDR3 length equals 15 residues. The V gene lost 4 bases and the J gene lost 1 base, with 12 bases spanning the gap. In nucleotides, the CDR3 is TGTGCCAGCAGCCCTATGGGGGTTTCTGGAAACACCATATATTTT. Its protein is CASSPMGVSGNTIYF.

The chain carries TRBV7-2 and TRBJ2-5, with D unclear. The V end was cut by 3 bases, the J end by 5 bases, with 10 bases between. The CDR3 loop spans 13 amino acids. CDR1 SGHTA and CDR2 FQGNSA come from the germline V gene. CDR3 nucleotide sequence: TGTGCCAGCAGCTTTGGCCCTCCTGAGACCCAGTACTTC. Residues: CASSFGPPETQYF.

The chain links TRBV28 to TRBJ2-7; D remains ambiguous. Per germline, CDR1 MDHEN and CDR2 SYDVKM. The CDR3 has 17 amino acids. Trimming removed 6 bases at V and 0 bases at J, with 21 bases between. CDR3 sequence: CASSQLRTAHSSYEQYF. CDR3 bases: TGTGCCAGCAGCCAACTCCGGACGGCACATAGCTCCTACGAGCAGTACTTC.

This clone turned up a few times. The CDR3 DNA reads TGTGCCAGCAGCTCAGCAAGGACTGAAGCTTTCTTT. This sequence encodes CASSSARTEAFF. The chain uses TRBV7-8 and TRBJ1-1; D remains unclear. The CDR3 has 12 residues. Germline V gene lookup returns CDR1 SGHVS and CDR2 FQNEAQ. V was cut by 4 bases and J by 5 bases, with 8 bases left in between.

The chain uses TRBV6-6 and TRBJ2-7, with 11 bases matching TRBD1. The junction had 6 bases not matched to a gene; V was cut back by 5 bases and J by 3 bases. Germline V gives CDR1 MNHNY, CDR2 SVGAGI (reference sequence). This CDR3 is 15 amino acids long. CDR3 DNA sequence: TGTGCCAGCAGTCACCGGGACAGGGGGATCTACGAGCAGTACTTC. Its protein is CASSHRDRGIYEQYF.

V usage is TRBV27 and J usage is TRBJ1-4, with D uncertain. Trimming took 7 bases from V and 0 from J, leaving 12 bases between them. The germline CDR1 and CDR2 sequences are MNHEY and SMNVEV (reference sequence). CDR3 length: 15 amino acids. This CDR3 is CASKTTTSTNEKLFF. The CDR3 region has the DNA TGTGCCAGCAAGACCACTACCTCAACTAATGAAAAACTGTTTTTT.

This chain links TRBV27 with TRBJ2-7, with D tentatively TRBD2 (6 bases). Germline V CDR1 and CDR2: MNHEY, SMNVEV (reference sequence). CDR3 length: 16 amino acids. V was cut by 2 bases and J by 0 bases, with 14 bases left in between. For the CDR3, the DNA is TGTGCCAGCAGTTTAAATGGGGGGTTAGCCTCCTACGAGCAGTACTTC. Translation gives CASSLNGGLASYEQYF.

V is TRBV6-6 and J is TRBJ2-7, with unresolved D. Germline V CDR1 and CDR2: MNHNY, SVGAGI (reference sequence). The CDR3 spans 12 residues. Trimming removed 2 bases from V and 4 bases from J, with 6 bases in between. The CDR3: CASSYESYEQYF. The CDR3 DNA follows: TGTGCCAGCAGTTACGAGTCGTACGAGCAGTACTTC.